A single sample is the source of the 25 T cell receptor beta chains below, sequenced in a study of breast tumors, draining lymph nodes, adjacent tissues. TCRdb itself ran the multiplex PCR reads through MiXCR, one entry per CDR3 protein. The sample consists of around 20,000 distinct CDR3 sequences, 32% of them appearing once. Sequencing input: breast tumor tissue. These receptor sequences come from a female donor with breast cancer. Some clones in this sample may be carry-over from other donors' samples.

This clonotype was seen repeatedly, ten times or more. This rearrangement joins TRBV6-1 to TRBJ2-7, with D tentatively TRBD2 (5 bases). The V end lost 7 bases, the J end lost 1 base, and 11 bases lay between the germline ends. Germline CDR1 and CDR2: MNHNS and SASEGT. The CDR3 extends over 13 amino acids. CDR3 residues: CASKVPGSYEQYF. The CDR3 DNA sequence: TGTGCCAGCAAGGTCCCGGGGTCCTACGAGCAGTACTTC.

The sample holds many counts of this clonotype. The chain has TRBV7-2 and TRBJ1-3; 8 nucleotides align to TRBD1. This CDR3 spans 13 amino acids. Germline CDR1 and CDR2: SGHTA and FQGNSA. Trimming took 1 base from V and 7 from J; bases not matched to a gene: 0. The CDR3 sequence: CASSLGQGNTIYF. Written as DNA, the CDR3 is TGTGCCAGCAGCTTAGGACAGGGGAACACCATATATTTT.

Many counts were recorded for this clonotype. The V and J genes are TRBV6-2 or TRBV6-3 and TRBJ2-7; tentative D call: TRBD1 (5 bases). Germline V CDR1 and CDR2: MNHEY, SVGEGT. The CDR3 is made up of 12 amino acids. The V end was cut by 6 bases, the J end by 6 bases, with 12 bases between. The CDR3 nucleotides read TGTGCCAGCAGGGACACCCGGCCCGAGCAGTACTTC. Amino acid sequence: CASRDTRPEQYF.

V and J are TRBV5-4 and TRBJ2-7; 10 bases are shared with TRBD2. Looked up from germline, CDR1 is SGHNT and CDR2 is YYREEE (reference sequence). CDR3 length: 16 amino acids. V was pared by 3 bases and J by 7 bases, with 13 bases of the junction left unmatched. CDR3: CASSSGGLAGDWEQYF. The CDR3 DNA is TGTGCCAGCAGCTCGGGGGGCCTAGCGGGAGACTGGGAGCAGTACTTC.

The V call is TRBV7-8, the J call TRBJ2-3, with D perhaps TRBD1 (6 bases). Germline loops: CDR1 SGHVS, CDR2 FQNEAQ. The CDR3 totals 12 residues. With 7 bases removed from V and 5 bases from J, the gap between germline ends came to 10 bases. CDR3 sequence reads: CASTQTGDTQYF. For the CDR3, the DNA is TGTGCCAGCACCCAGACAGGAGATACGCAGTATTTT.

As for this clonotype: A much larger clone differs by one base, so this may be a read error. V gene TRBV12-3 or TRBV12-4 combines with J gene TRBJ2-2; D perhaps matches TRBD2 (5 bases). This CDR3 is built from 14 residues. The CDR3 DNA sequence: TGTGCCAGCAGTTTAGGAGACTACACCGGGGAGCTGCTTTTT. Protein sequence: CASSLGDYTGELLF.

This clonotype was detected many times. The rearrangement uses TRBV5-6 and TRBJ2-1, with 8 bases fitting TRBD2. This CDR3 is 17 amino acids long. Germline V gene lookup returns CDR1 SGHDT and CDR2 YYEEEE. V dropped 1 base and J dropped 3; count of bases not matched to a gene: 9. The CDR3 coding sequence is TGTGCCAGCAGCTTGAGGACTAGCTCTATCCACTACAATGAGCAGTTCTTC. Translation gives CASSLRTSSIHYNEQFF.

This clonotype was picked up many times. The genes are TRBV6-2 or TRBV6-3 and TRBJ2-7, with 9 bases fitting TRBD2. Trimming removed 8 bases from V and 5 bases from J; junction bases left unmatched: 7. The length of the CDR3 is 13 residues. Germline values: CDR1 MNHEY, CDR2 SVGEGT. The CDR3 DNA is TGTGCCAGCCAAGCGGGAGGAAGCCACGAGCAGTACTTC. Amino acid sequence: CASQAGGSHEQYF.

V gene TRBV11-3 combines with J gene TRBJ2-7; TRBD1 or TRBD2 may be the D gene (5 bases each). V was trimmed by 5 bases and J by 2 bases, leaving 10 bases between them. The CDR3 spans 13 residues. CDR1 is SGHNT, CDR2 YENEEA, per germline. The CDR3 is CASSPRGAYEQYF. CDR3 DNA sequence: TGTGCCAGCAGCCCAAGAGGGGCCTACGAGCAGTACTTC. The variable domain in full, with the rest retrieved from reference TRBV11-3 and TRBJ2-7, is EAGVVQSPRYKIIEKKQPVAFWCNPISGHNTLYWYLQNLGQGPELLIRYENEEAVDDSQLPKDRFSAERLKGVDSTLKIQPAELGDSAVYLCASSPRGAYEQYFGPGTRLTVT.

The chain couples TRBV18 to TRBJ2-4, with a tentative D call TRBD1 (5 bases). Trimming pared 4 bases from V and 5 bases from J, leaving 18 bases between. This CDR3 spans 16 amino acids. CDR1 is KGHSH and CDR2 is LQKENI in the germline V gene. The CDR3 sequence: CASSLQTVRVENIQYF. CDR3 nucleotides: TGTGCCAGCTCACTACAGACAGTAAGGGTTGAAAACATTCAGTACTTC. Together with reference TRBV18 and TRBJ2-4, the CDR3 gives the full variable domain: NAGVMQNPRHLVRRRGQEARLRCSPMKGHSHVYWYRQLPEEGLKFMVYLQKENIIDESGMPKERFSAEFPKEGPSILRIQQVVRGDSAAYFCASSLQTVRVENIQYFGAGTRLSVL.

The chain carries TRBV30 and TRBJ1-2; 8 bases are a match to TRBD1. This CDR3 contains 11 residues. Looked up from germline, CDR1 is GTSNPN and CDR2 is SVGIG (reference sequence). V lost 5 bases, J lost 8 bases, and 4 bases stayed unmatched. The chain's CDR3 is CAWQGAGGYTF. Here the CDR3 DNA reads TGTGCCTGGCAGGGGGCGGGGGGCTACACCTTC.

This clonotype was counted ten times or more. V usage is TRBV12-5 and J usage is TRBJ2-1; 11 bases are shared with TRBD2. With V trimmed by 5 bases and J by 2 bases, 2 bases remained unmatched. Germline V lookup: CDR1 LGHNT, CDR2 FRNRAP. This CDR3 is 15 amino acids long. Written as DNA, the CDR3 is TGTGCTAGTGGTCTTAGCGGGAGGGCCTACAATGAGCAGTTCTTC. Its protein is CASGLSGRAYNEQFF.

This clonotype was detected ten times or more. The chain employs TRBV20-1 and TRBJ2-5; D is uncertain. Trimming stripped 0 bases from V and 4 bases from J, with 15 bases between. The CDR3 runs 15 residues. CDR1 is DFQATT, CDR2 SNEGSKA, per germline (reference sequence). The CDR3 coding sequence is TGCAGTGCTAGAGAGGGCGTTTCGGCCTTAGAGACCCAGTACTTC. Amino acid sequence: CSAREGVSALETQYF.

V is TRBV11-2 and J is TRBJ2-5; 14 bases are shared with TRBD2. Trimming removed 3 bases from V and 0 bases from J; junction bases left unmatched: 3. Germline CDR1 SGHAT, CDR2 FQNNGV. The CDR3 is 17 residues long. For the CDR3, the DNA is TGTGCCAGCAGCTTTCGACTAGCGGGAGGGTACCAAGAGACCCAGTACTTC. Amino acids: CASSFRLAGGYQETQYF.

This clonotype appeared many times. The V gene is TRBV20-1, the J gene TRBJ2-7; 8 bases are shared with TRBD1. The CDR3 is 17 amino acids. Germline values: CDR1 DFQATT, CDR2 SNEGSKA (reference sequence). With V trimmed by 2 bases and J by 2 bases, 14 bases remained unmatched. DNA for the CDR3: TGCAGTGCTAGATCCGGGACAGGTGGGGGTTCAACCTACGAGCAGTACTTC. Protein: CSARSGTGGGSTYEQYF.

The J gene is TRBJ1-2, the V gene TRBV12-3 or TRBV12-4; 9 bases are shared with TRBD1. The junction had 7 bases not matched to a gene; V was cut back by 3 bases and J by 8 bases. There are 14 residues in the CDR3. The CDR3 DNA reads TGTGCCAGCAGTTTTTGGACAGGGGAAGGGGGCTACACCTTC. It yields the protein CASSFWTGEGGYTF.

The CDR3 DNA follows: TGCAGTGCTGACCTCCTACTAGCGGGGGGCTGGCAGTACTTC. Encoded protein: CSADLLLAGGWQYF. The chain carries TRBV20-1 and TRBJ2-7; 12 nucleotides line up with TRBD2. This CDR3 is 14 amino acids long. Germline assignment: CDR1 DFQATT and CDR2 SNEGSKA (reference sequence). The V gene end was trimmed by 5 bases and the J gene end by 9 bases; junction bases not matched to a gene: 11.

The rearrangement joins TRBV5-5 to TRBJ1-2; 9 bases are a match to TRBD1. With 4 bases clipped from V and 5 bases from J, the junction kept 9 bases outside the gene matches. The CDR3 extends over 15 amino acids. The V gene's germline CDR1 is SGHKS and CDR2 YYEKEE (reference sequence). The CDR3 loop reads CASSASWTGEYGYTF. The CDR3 DNA is TGTGCCAGCAGCGCCTCATGGACAGGGGAATATGGCTACACCTTC.

With respect to this clonotype: Being one base from a much bigger clone, this may be a read error. This likely comes from a read error, as the CDR3 has no conserved phenylalanine or tryptophan at its end. The chain combines TRBV11-3 with TRBJ2-7; TRBD1 agrees at 10 bases. The J segment lost 5 bases and the V segment lost 2 bases, leaving 9 bases of the junction unmatched. The length of the CDR3 is 16 residues. Germline V CDR1 and CDR2: SGHNT, YENEEA. Here the CDR3 reads CASSLRGGQGTHEQYL. The CDR3 coding sequence is TGTGCCAGCAGCTTAAGGGGGGGACAGGGGACCCACGAGCAGTACCTC.

As concerns this clonotype: A much larger clone differs by one base, so this may be a read error. The chain combines TRBV6-5 with TRBJ1-5; 9 bases fit TRBD1. Trimming cost V 6 bases and J 6 bases; bases outside gene matches: 9. There are 15 residues in the CDR3. Germline CDR1 is MNHEY and CDR2 is SVGAGI. DNA of the CDR3: TGTGCCAGCAGACCAGCCGGGACAGGGACTCAGCCCCAGCATTTT. Its protein product is CASRPAGTGTQPQHF.

A word on this clonotype: This sequence may be a read error, since a much larger clone differs from it by one base. The V gene is TRBV27, the J gene TRBJ2-3, with D tentatively TRBD2 (6 bases). The germline CDR1 and CDR2 sequences are MNHEY and SMNVEV (reference sequence). The CDR3 loop spans 16 amino acids. The CDR3 spells CASTLPTGDRADTQNF. For the CDR3, the DNA is TGTGCCAGCACACTCCCAACGGGAGATCGTGCAGATACGCAGAATTTT.

Concerning this clonotype: A read error may be the cause here, since a much bigger clone is one base away. V usage is TRBV5-6 and J usage is TRBJ1-2, with D perhaps matching TRBD1 (6 bases). The V gene's germline CDR1 is SGHDT and CDR2 YYEEEE. This CDR3 is built from 13 residues. CDR3 protein: CASSFTGQRGHTF. In DNA form, the CDR3 reads TGTGCCAGCAGCTTTACAGGGCAGCGTGGCCACACCTTC.

This clonotype occurred many times. This rearrangement joins TRBV6-1 to TRBJ1-2, with 9 bases matching TRBD1. V was pared by 2 bases and J by 4 bases, with 2 bases of the junction left unmatched. The CDR3 length is 14 residues. The germline gives CDR1 MNHNS, CDR2 SASEGT. The CDR3, as DNA: TGTGCCAGCAGTGAACTGGGACAGGGCTATGGCTACACCTTC. It translates to CASSELGQGYGYTF.

This clonotype showed up many times. The rearrangement uses TRBV12-5 and TRBJ2-3; the D is unclear. The CDR3 spans 13 residues. Trimming removed 6 bases from V and 6 bases from J, with 13 bases in between. Germline V gene sequence: CDR1 LGHNT, CDR2 FRNRAP. The CDR3 protein is CASGSALSDTQYF. CDR3 bases: TGTGCTAGTGGGTCCGCGTTATCGGATACGCAGTATTTT.

This clonotype has at least ten counts. The chain has TRBV7-9 and TRBJ2-1; 10 nucleotides agree with TRBD2. V shed 5 bases, J shed 8 bases, and the junction held 9 bases outside the gene matches. The CDR3 extends over 15 amino acids. Looked up from germline, CDR1 is SEHNR and CDR2 is FQNEAQ (reference sequence). CDR3 region: CASSPPASGSYEQFF. In DNA form, the CDR3 reads TGTGCCAGCAGCCCCCCGGCTAGCGGGAGCTATGAGCAGTTCTTC.